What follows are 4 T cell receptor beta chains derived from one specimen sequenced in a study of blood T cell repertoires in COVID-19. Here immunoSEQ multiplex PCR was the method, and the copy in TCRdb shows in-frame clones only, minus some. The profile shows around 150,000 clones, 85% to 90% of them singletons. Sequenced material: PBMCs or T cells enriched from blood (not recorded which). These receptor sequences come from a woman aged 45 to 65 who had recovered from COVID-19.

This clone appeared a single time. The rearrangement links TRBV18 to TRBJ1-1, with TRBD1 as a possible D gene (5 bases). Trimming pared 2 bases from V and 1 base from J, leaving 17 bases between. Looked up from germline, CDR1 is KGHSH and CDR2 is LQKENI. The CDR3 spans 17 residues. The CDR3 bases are TGTGCCAGCTCACCAATGGGGCAGGGCGCACGGAACACTGAAGCTTTCTTT. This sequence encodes CASSPMGQGARNTEAFF. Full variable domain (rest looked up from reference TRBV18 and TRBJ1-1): NAGVMQNPRHLVRRRGQEARLRCSPMKGHSHVYWYRQLPEEGLKFMVYLQKENIIDESGMPKERFSAEFPKEGPSILRIQQVVRGDSAAYFCASSPMGQGARNTEAFFGQGTRLTVV.

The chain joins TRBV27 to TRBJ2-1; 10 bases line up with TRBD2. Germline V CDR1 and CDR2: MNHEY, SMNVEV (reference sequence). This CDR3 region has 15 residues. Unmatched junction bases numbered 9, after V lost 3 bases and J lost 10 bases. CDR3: CASSFVAGGRNEQFF. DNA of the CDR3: TGTGCCAGCAGTTTTGTAGCGGGGGGCCGGAACGAGCAGTTCTTC.

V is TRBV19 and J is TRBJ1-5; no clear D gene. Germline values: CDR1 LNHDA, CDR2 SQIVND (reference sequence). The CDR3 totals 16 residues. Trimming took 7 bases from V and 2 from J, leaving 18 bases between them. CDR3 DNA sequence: TGTGCCAGTACCCCGCTCTATACGGCGGGCAATCAGCCCCAGCATTTT. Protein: CASTPLYTAGNQPQHF.

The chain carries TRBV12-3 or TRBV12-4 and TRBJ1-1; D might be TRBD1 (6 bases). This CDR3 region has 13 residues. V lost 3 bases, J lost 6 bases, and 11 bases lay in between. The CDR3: CASSFRQGSEAFF. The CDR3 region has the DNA TGTGCCAGCAGTTTTAGGCAGGGGTCTGAAGCTTTCTTT.